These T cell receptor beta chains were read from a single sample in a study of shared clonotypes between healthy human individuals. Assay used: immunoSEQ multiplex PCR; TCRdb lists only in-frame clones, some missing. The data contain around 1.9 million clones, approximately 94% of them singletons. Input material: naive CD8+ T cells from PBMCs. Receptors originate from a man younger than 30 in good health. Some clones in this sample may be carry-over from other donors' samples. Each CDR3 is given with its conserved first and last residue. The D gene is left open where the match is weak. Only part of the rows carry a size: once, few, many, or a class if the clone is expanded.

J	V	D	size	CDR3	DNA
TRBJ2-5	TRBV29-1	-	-	CSAWGETQYF	TGCAGCGCTTGGGGGGAGACCCAGTACTTC
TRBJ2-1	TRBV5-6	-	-	CASAQDVRGHNEQFF	TGTGCCAGCGCACAGGACGTCCGAGGCCACAATGAGCAGTTCTTC
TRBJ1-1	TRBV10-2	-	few	CASSGDISNTEAFF	TGCGCCAGCAGTGGGGACATATCGAACACTGAAGCTTTCTTT
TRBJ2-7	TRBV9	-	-	CASSVQGHEQYF	TGTGCCAGCAGCGTACAGGGCCACGAGCAGTACTTC
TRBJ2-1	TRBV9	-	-	CASSVAPRREQFF	TGTGCCAGCAGCGTAGCTCCCCGCCGGGAGCAGTTCTTC
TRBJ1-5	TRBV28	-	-	CASSFWGNQPQHF	TGTGCCAGCAGTTTTTGGGGGAACCAGCCCCAGCATTTT
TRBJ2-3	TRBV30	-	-	CAWSVGTDTQYF	TGTGCCTGGAGTGTAGGCACAGATACGCAGTATTTT
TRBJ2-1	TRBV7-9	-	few	CASSRNEQFF	TGTGCCAGCAGCCGCAATGAGCAGTTCTTC
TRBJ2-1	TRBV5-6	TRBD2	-	CASSWELAGEVNEQFF	TGTGCCAGCAGCTGGGAACTAGCGGGAGAAGTCAATGAGCAGTTCTTC
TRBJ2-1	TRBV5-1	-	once	CASSSNIANEQFF	TGCGCCAGCAGCTCGAATATCGCCAATGAGCAGTTCTTC
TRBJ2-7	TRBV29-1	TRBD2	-	CSVRGVYEQYF	TGCAGCGTCCGGGGGGTATACGAGCAGTACTTC
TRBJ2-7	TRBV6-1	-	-	CASSETGRQSLKNEQYF	TGTGCCAGCAGTGAAACCGGGAGACAGAGCCTAAAGAACGAGCAGTACTTC
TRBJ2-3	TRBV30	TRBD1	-	CAWRGGDRAPTRYTQYF	TGTGCCTGGAGGGGCGGGGACAGGGCCCCGACGCGATATACGCAGTATTTT
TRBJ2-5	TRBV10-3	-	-	CAISRVERFETQYF	TGTGCCATCAGTCGGGTTGAGAGGTTTGAGACCCAGTACTTC
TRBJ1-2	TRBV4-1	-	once	CASSQGRSGVGYGYTF	TGCGCCAGCAGCCAAGGAAGGTCAGGAGTTGGCTATGGCTACACCTTC
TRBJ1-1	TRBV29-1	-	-	CSVEPRAFAVNTEAFF	TGCAGCGTAGAACCCCGGGCATTCGCCGTGAACACTGAAGCTTTCTTT
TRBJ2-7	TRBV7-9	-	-	CASSSRDRSYEQYF	TGTGCCAGCAGCTCCCGGGACCGGTCCTACGAGCAGTACTTC